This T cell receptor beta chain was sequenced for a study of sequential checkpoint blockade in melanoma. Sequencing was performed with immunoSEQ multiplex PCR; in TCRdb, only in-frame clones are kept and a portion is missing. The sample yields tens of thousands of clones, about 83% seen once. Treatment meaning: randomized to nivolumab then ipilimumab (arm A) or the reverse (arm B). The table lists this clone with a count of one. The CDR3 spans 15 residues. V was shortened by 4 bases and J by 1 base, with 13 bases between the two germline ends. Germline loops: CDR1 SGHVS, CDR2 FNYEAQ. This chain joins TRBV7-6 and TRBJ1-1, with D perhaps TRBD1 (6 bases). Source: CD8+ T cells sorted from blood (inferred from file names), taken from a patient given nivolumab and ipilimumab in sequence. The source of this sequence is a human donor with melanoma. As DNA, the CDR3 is TGTGCCAGCAGCTCCGCGGGGGCCAGGAACACTGAAGCTTTCTTT. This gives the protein CASSSAGARNTEAFF.